This T cell receptor (beta chain) comes out of a study of post-analysis software for immune sequencing data. Study conclusions and caveats: Same-batch samples co-clustered strongly by F measure. Those with multiple sclerosis, the patient group, showed significantly lower normalized Chao1 diversity than controls. The five TRBV segments detected at higher frequency in patients than in controls included TRBV5-6, TRBV5-1 and TRBV20-1.

Of note for this clonotype: The antigen is unknown.

Germline assignment: CDR1 ENHRY and CDR2 SYGVKD. The V segment lost 6 bases and the J segment 1 base; nucleotides outside the gene matches: 7. The CDR3 covers 16 residues. Included in the TCR beta cDNA libraries were unique molecular identifiers. T cells numbering about 0.85 to 11 million gave rise to roughly 550,000 cDNA molecules. One entry per CDR3 protein results from TCRdb running MiXCR on the PCR reads. Among some 890,000 distinct CDR3 sequences, 53% were seen once, and the ten largest hold about 4.8%. The specimen was blood. The receptor was derived from a girl aged 5-17 years with multiple sclerosis. The chain recombines TRBV10-3 with TRBJ2-1; 9 nucleotides align to TRBD2. The CDR3 loop reads CAIRVSSGTSYNEQFF. The CDR3 nucleotides are TGTGCCATCAGGGTCTCTAGCGGGACTTCCTACAATGAGCAGTTCTTC.